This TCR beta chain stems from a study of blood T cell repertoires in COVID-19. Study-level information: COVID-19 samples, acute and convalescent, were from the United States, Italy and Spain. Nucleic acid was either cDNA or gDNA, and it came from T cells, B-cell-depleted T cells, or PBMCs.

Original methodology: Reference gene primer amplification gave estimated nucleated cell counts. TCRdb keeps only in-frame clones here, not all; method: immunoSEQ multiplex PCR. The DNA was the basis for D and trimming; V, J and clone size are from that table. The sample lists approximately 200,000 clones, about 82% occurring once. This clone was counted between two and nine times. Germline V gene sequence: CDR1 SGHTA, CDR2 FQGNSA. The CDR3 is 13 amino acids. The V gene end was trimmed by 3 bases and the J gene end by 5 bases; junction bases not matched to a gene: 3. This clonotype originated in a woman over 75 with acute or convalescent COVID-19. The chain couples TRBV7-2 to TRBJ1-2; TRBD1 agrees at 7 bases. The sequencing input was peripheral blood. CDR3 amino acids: CASSLGTAYGYTF. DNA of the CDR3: TGTGCCAGCAGCTTGGGGACAGCATATGGCTACACCTTC.